The present TCR beta chain was sequenced within a study of T cell responses to AZD1222 COVID-19 vaccine. CDR3 length: 18 amino acids. The germline V gene encodes CDR1 LGHDT and CDR2 YNNKEL (reference sequence). Trimming took off 0 bases at V and 3 bases at J, with 18 bases between the two ends. The assay was immunoSEQ multiplex PCR, and TCRdb's table has in-frame clones only and misses some. The table shows 120,000 to 150,000 clones, with roughly 92% occurring only once. This TCR was sampled from an adult who received the AZD1222 COVID-19 vaccine. The sample in question was peripheral blood, obtained 28 days after the second AZD1222 dose. The chain is built from TRBV3-1 (or the pseudogene TRBV3-2) and TRBJ1-3; D is perhaps TRBD1 (6 bases). In DNA, the CDR3 is TGTGCCAGCAGCCAAGATCCCCCGGGGGCAGGTAGTGGAAACACCATATATTTT. It translates to CASSQDPPGAGSGNTIYF.